These T cell receptor beta chains were read from a single sample in a study of tumor and adjacent non-tumor tissue in lung cancer. MiXCR, run by TCRdb on the multiplex PCR reads, gives a single entry per CDR3 protein. The sample has 120,000 or so distinct CDR3 sequences; 66% are singletons. The specimen was lung tumor tissue. These receptors were obtained from a man aged 25 to 40 with non-small cell lung cancer. Each CDR3 is given with its conserved first and last residue. D genes are given only for firm matches. The size entry is marked missing in some rows and otherwise reads once, few, many or a size class.

d_call clone_size j_call v_call cdr3_aa cdr3_nt
- - TRBJ2-5 TRBV5-1 CASSLVPDPKTQYF TGCGCCAGCAGCTTGGTGCCGGATCCAAAGACCCAGTACTTC
- - TRBJ1-1 TRBV20-1 CSATWIEGTTEAFF TGCAGTGCTACATGGATTGAGGGAACCACTGAAGCTTTCTTT
TRBD2 - TRBJ2-2 TRBV11-3 CASSSRLAEGTWELFF TGTGCCAGCAGCTCAAGACTAGCGGAAGGTACCTGGGAGCTGTTTTTT
TRBD2 many TRBJ2-1 TRBV29-1 CSVGLIAGAVNNEQFF TGCAGCGTTGGACTAATAGCGGGGGCCGTTAACAATGAGCAGTTCTTC
- few TRBJ2-6 TRBV6-4 CASSDSGGSGANVLTF TGTGCCAGCAGTGACTCGGGGGGCTCTGGGGCCAACGTCCTGACTTTC
- many TRBJ2-3 TRBV6-5 CASSQARMGTDTQYF TGTGCCAGCAGTCAAGCTCGGATGGGCACAGATACGCAGTATTTT
- - TRBJ2-3 TRBV20-1 CSAVQGGQNTQYF TGCAGTGCTGTGCAGGGGGGACAAAATACGCAGTATTTT
TRBD1 - TRBJ2-2 TRBV12-3/TRBV12-4 CASSHWTGAQNTGELFF TGTGCCAGCAGCCACTGGACAGGGGCACAGAACACCGGGGAGCTGTTTTTT
- - TRBJ2-7 TRBV4-1 CAISQDEIGETYEQYF TGCGCCATCAGCCAAGACGAGATAGGAGAGACCTACGAGCAGTACTTC
TRBD1 once TRBJ2-1 TRBV11-2 CAGSLCLGGGSYNEQFF TGTGCCGGCAGCTTATGTCTAGGGGGCGGATCCTACAATGAGCAGTTCTTC
- - TRBJ2-1 TRBV20-1 CSATRAAGASYEQFF TGCAGTGCTACCCGGGCAGCAGGGGCATCCTACGAGCAGTTCTTC
- - TRBJ1-4 TRBV6-6 CAKSYGGATNEKLFF TGTGCCAAGAGTTACGGGGGAGCAACTAATGAAAAACTGTTTTTT
TRBD1 many TRBJ1-1 TRBV11-2 CASSLVGRTGNTEAFF TGTGCCAGCAGCTTAGTTGGAAGGACAGGTAACACTGAAGCTTTCTTT
TRBD2 many TRBJ2-1 TRBV6-1 CASRPGLAGGREQFF TGTGCCAGCAGGCCGGGACTAGCGGGAGGCCGTGAGCAGTTCTTC
- many TRBJ1-1 TRBV12-3/TRBV12-4 CASSPTRGTEAFF TGTGCCAGCAGCCCTACGAGGGGCACTGAAGCTTTCTTT
- - TRBJ2-3 TRBV6-2/TRBV6-3 CASSSGHGVQPQYF TGTGCCAGCAGTTCAGGACACGGTGTCCAGCCCCAGTATTTT
TRBD1 - TRBJ1-2 TRBV12-3/TRBV12-4 CASRTSQGVNYGYTF TGTGCCAGCAGGACTTCACAGGGGGTTAACTATGGCTACACCTTC
TRBD2 - TRBJ2-7 TRBV6-2/TRBV6-3 CASTTVTSGSYKQYF TGTGCCAGCACCACAGTGACTAGCGGTTCCTACAAGCAGTACTTC
TRBD1 - TRBJ1-1 TRBV11-2 CASSLTGRDGNSEAFF TGTGCCAGCAGCCTGACAGGGAGGGACGGGAACTCTGAAGCTTTCTTT
- - TRBJ2-5 TRBV11-1 CSSSADTCQETQYF TGTTCCAGCAGCGCCGACACGTGCCAAGAGACCCAGTATTTC
TRBD2 - TRBJ2-2 TRBV12-3/TRBV12-4 CASRGLTATWELFF TGTGCCAGCAGGGGACTAACCGCAACCTGGGAGCTGTTTTTT
- - TRBJ1-1 TRBV11-3 CASSSAGDPEAYF TGTGCCAGCAGCTCGGCGGGGGACCCTGAAGCTTACTTT
- - TRBJ2-1 TRBV11-3 CATSPTLGNEQFF TGTGCGACCAGCCCCACACTTGGCAATGAGCAGTTCTTC
- - TRBJ2-2 TRBV30 CAWSARNTGELFF TGTGCCTGGAGCGCAAGAAACACCGGGGAGCTGTTTTTT
- - TRBJ1-1 TRBV5-1 CASSLGRANTEAFF TGCGCCAGCAGCTTAGGCAGGGCGAACACTGAAGCTTTCTTT
- - TRBJ2-7 TRBV4-3 CASRFRWQGSYDQNF TGCGCCAGCCGCTTTCGGTGGCAGGGCTCCTACGACCAGAACTTC
- many TRBJ1-1 TRBV6-1 CASSRWFAEAFF TGTGCCAGCAGCCGTTGGTTCGCTGAAGCTTTCTTT
- medium-sized TRBJ2-3 TRBV20-1 CSAHGVLTDTQYF TGCAGTGCTCACGGGGTTCTCACAGATACGCAGTATTTT
- many TRBJ2-5 TRBV12-3/TRBV12-4 CASSLAPGQETQYF TGTGCCAGCAGTTTAGCCCCGGGCCAAGAGACCCAGTACTTC
- once TRBJ2-1 TRBV4-2 CANSSGEASNERFF TGTGCCAACAGTAGTGGGGAAGCGAGCAATGAGCGGTTCTTC
- few TRBJ2-1 TRBV7-2 CASKTYVRDEQFF TGTGCCAGCAAGACCTACGTTAGGGATGAGCAGTTCTTC
- - TRBJ2-5 TRBV6-1 CASSATVKETQYF TGTGCCAGCAGTGCGACAGTTAAAGAGACCCAGTACTTC
- many TRBJ1-3 TRBV6-6 CASSYPENSGNTIYF TGTGCCAGCAGTTACCCAGAAAACTCTGGAAACACCATATATTTT
TRBD1 - TRBJ2-3 TRBV10-3 CAISELGQGVYDTQYF TGTGCCATCAGTGAGTTGGGACAGGGGGTTTATGATACGCAGTATTTT
TRBD1 - TRBJ1-6 TRBV6-6 CASNKDRDYNSPFHF TGTGCCAGCAATAAAGACAGGGATTATAATTCACCCTTCCACTTT
- - TRBJ2-2 TRBV29-1 CSGSVEGHLDIGELFF TGCAGTGGGAGTGTGGAGGGACACCTAGACATCGGGGAGCTGTTTTTT
- many TRBJ2-7 TRBV6-1 CASSDSPGPSYEQYF TGTGCCAGCAGCGACTCGCCGGGACCGTCCTACGAGCAGTACTTC
TRBD2 - TRBJ2-1 TRBV11-2 CASNPTSGSGGEQFF TGCGCCAGCAACCCCACTAGCGGGAGTGGTGGTGAGCAGTTCTTC
- few TRBJ2-1 TRBV11-2 CASSFSLSSYDEQFF TGTGCCAGCAGCTTCTCTCTTTCGTCCTACGATGAGCAGTTCTTC
- few TRBJ2-1 TRBV19 CASTKSGNEQFF TGTGCCAGTACCAAAAGCGGGAATGAGCAGTTCTTC
- - TRBJ2-2 TRBV4-3 CASSPSASVGGEMFF TGCGCCAGCAGCCCGTCGGCTAGCGTGGGCGGGGAGATGTTTTTT
- - TRBJ1-1 TRBV12-3/TRBV12-4 CASTREENTEAFF TGTGCCAGCACCAGGGAGGAGAACACTGAAGCTTTCTTT
TRBD2 - TRBJ2-1 TRBV7-2 CASGFWLAVYNEQFF TGTGCTAGCGGCTTTTGGCTAGCGGTCTACAATGAGCAGTTCTTC